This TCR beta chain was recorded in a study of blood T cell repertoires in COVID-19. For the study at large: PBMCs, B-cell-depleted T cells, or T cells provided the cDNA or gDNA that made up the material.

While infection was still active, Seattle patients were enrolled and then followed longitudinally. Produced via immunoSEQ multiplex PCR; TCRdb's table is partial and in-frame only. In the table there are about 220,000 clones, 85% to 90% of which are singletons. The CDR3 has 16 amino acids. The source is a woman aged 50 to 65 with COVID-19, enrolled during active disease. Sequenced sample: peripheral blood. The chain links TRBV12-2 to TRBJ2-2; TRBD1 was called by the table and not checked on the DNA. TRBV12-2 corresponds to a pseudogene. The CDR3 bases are TGTGCAAGTCGCCCGACCACAGGAGCTAACACCGGGGAGCTGTTTTTT. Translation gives CASRPTTGANTGELFF.